This T cell receptor (beta chain) was recovered during a study of post-analysis software for immune sequencing data. Turning to the study itself: There were relapsing-remitting, secondary progressive and progressive-relapsing multiple sclerosis among the disease courses included.

As concerns this clonotype: The antigen remains unidentified.

Unique molecular identifiers had been added to the TCR beta cDNA libraries. Each batch of about 0.95 to 11 million T cells produced 450,000 to 500,000 cDNA molecules. TCRdb redid the calling of the PCR reads with MiXCR, one entry per CDR3 protein. The sample has approximately 770,000 distinct CDR3 sequences, around 45% seen once. The CDR3 is 14 amino acids. V gave up 0 bases and J gave up 4 bases, with 7 bases separating them. Germline V gene sequence: CDR1 MNHEY, CDR2 SMNVEV (reference sequence). General study findings and limits: In patients, about 5 TRBV segments were more frequent than in controls, with TRBV5-6, TRBV5-1 and TRBV20-1 among them. Same-batch samples co-clustered strongly by F measure. When compared against controls, multiple sclerosis patients showed significantly lower normalized Chao1 diversity.

The chain has TRBV27 and TRBJ1-5; the D is unclear. The specimen was blood. This clonotype originated in a girl under 18 with multiple sclerosis. CDR3 DNA sequence: TGTGCCAGCAGTTTATCGAAGCAAAATCAGCCCCAGCATTTT. Translated: CASSLSKQNQPQHF.